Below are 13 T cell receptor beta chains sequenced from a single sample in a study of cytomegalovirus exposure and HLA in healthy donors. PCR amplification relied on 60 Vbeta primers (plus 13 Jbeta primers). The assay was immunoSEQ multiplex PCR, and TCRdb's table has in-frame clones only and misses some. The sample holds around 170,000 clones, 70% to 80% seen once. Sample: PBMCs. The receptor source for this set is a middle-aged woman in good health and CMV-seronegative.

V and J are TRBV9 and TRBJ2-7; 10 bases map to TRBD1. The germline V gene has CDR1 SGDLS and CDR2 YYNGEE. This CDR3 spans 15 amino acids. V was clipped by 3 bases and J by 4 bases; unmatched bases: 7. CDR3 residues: CASSGDRGQRYEQYF. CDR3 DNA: TGTGCCAGCAGCGGCGACAGGGGGCAAAGGTACGAGCAGTACTTC.

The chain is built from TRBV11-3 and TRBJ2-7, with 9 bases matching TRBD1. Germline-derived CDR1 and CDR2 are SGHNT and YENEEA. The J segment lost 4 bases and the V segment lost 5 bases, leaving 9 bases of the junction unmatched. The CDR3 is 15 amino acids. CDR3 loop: CASSRGTGIHYEQYF. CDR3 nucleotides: TGTGCCAGCAGCCGAGGGACAGGGATACATTACGAGCAGTACTTC.

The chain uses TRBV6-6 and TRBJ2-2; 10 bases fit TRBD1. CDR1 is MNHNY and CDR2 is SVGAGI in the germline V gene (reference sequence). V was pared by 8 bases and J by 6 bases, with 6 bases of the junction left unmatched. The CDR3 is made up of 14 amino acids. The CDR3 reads CASVQGTGAGELFF. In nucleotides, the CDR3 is TGTGCCAGCGTCCAAGGGACAGGGGCCGGGGAGCTGTTTTTT.

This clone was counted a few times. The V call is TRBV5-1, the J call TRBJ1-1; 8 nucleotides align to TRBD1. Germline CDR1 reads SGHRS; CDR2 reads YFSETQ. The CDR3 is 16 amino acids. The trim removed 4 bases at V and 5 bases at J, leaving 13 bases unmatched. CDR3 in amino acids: CASSTVGQGGRTEAFF. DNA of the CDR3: TGCGCCAGCAGCACTGTCGGACAGGGTGGACGAACTGAAGCTTTCTTT.

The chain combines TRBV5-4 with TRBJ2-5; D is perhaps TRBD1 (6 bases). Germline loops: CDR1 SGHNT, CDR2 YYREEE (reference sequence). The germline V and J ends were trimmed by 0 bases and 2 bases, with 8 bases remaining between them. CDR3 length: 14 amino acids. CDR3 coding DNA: TGTGCCAGCAGCTTGGGACAGGATCAAGAGACCCAGTACTTC. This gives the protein CASSLGQDQETQYF.

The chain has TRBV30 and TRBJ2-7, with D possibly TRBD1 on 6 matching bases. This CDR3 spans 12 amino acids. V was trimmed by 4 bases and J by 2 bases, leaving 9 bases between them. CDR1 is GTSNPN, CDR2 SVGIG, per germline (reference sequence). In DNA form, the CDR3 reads TGTGCCTGGAAACAGGGTACCTACGAGCAGTACTTC. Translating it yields CAWKQGTYEQYF.

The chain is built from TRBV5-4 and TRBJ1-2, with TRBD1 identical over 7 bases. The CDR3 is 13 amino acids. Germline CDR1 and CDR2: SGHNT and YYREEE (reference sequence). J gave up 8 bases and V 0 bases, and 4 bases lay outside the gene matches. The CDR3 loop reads CASSLEGAGGYTF. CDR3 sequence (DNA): TGTGCCAGCAGCTTGGAGGGGGCAGGGGGCTACACCTTC.

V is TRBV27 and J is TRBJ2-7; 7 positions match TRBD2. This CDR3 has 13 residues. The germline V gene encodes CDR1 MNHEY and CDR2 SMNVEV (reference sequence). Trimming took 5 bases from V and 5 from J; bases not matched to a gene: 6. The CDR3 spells CASSRAGYDEQYF. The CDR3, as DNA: TGTGCCAGCAGTCGAGCGGGATATGACGAGCAGTACTTC.

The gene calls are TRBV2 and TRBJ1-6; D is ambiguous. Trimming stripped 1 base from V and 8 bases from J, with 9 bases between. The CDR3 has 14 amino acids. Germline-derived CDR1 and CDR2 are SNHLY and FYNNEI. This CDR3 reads CASSEVRRDSPLHF. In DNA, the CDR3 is TGTGCCAGCAGTGAAGTCCGGAGGGATTCACCCCTCCACTTT.

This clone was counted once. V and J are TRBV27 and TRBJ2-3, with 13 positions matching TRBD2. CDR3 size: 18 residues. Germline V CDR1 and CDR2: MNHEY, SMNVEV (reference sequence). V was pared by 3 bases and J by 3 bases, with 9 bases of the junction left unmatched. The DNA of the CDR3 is TGTGCCAGCAGTTTCCGCGACGCGGGACTAGCGGGAACAGATACGCAGTATTTT. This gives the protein CASSFRDAGLAGTDTQYF.

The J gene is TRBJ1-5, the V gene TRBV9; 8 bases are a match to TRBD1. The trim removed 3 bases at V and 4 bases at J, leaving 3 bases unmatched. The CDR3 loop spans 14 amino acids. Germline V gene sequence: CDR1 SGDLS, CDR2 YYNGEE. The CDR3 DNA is TGTGCCAGCAGCGCAGGGGGCGGTAATCAGCCCCAGCATTTT. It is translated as CASSAGGGNQPQHF.

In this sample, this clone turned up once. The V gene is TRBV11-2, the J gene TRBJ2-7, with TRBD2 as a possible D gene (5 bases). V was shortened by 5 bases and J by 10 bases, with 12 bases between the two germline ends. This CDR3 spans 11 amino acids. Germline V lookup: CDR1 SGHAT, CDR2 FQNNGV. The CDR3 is CASSQGLIQYF. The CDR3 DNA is TGTGCCAGCAGCCAAGGACTGATTCAGTACTTC.

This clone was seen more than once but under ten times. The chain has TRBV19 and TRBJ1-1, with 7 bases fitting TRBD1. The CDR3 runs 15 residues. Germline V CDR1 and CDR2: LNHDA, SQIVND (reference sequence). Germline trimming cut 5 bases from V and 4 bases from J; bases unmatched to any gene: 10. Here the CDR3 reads CASSWSGGDGTEAFF. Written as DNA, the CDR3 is TGTGCCAGTAGTTGGTCAGGGGGAGATGGCACTGAAGCTTTCTTT.